This T cell receptor (beta chain) was profiled in a study of shared clonotypes between healthy human individuals. As for this clone: At one boundary the junction diverges from the germline segment, which might be a read error.

The germline gives CDR1 MNHNY, CDR2 SVGAGI (reference sequence). The CDR3 length is 16 residues. Per the authors' pipeline: Filtering differed, since immunoSEQ gave only junction sequences and no quality scores. Clones were sequenced by immunoSEQ multiplex PCR, and TCRdb holds only the in-frame ones, with some missing. That table gives V, J and clone size, and the DNA gave D and trimming. The table records approximately 980,000 clones, around three quarters of them present only once. The chain has TRBV6-6 and TRBJ2-1; 8 positions agree with TRBD2. Source material: memory CD4+ T cells sorted from blood. Subset given: CD45RA-negative fraction. The clonotype was recovered from a man aged 18 to 29 in good health. This chain's CDR3 is CASSYSTSGGSNERFF. CDR3 bases: TGTGCCAGCAGTTACTCGACCTCGGGAGGGTCCAATGAGCGGTTCTTC.